This entry lists 15 T cell receptor beta chains sequenced from one sample in a study of cytomegalovirus exposure and HLA in healthy donors (dated by TCRdb to between 2016 and 2019). The receptor library was made with the immunoSEQ multiplex PCR assay. For the multiplex PCR, a mixture combining 60 forward primers for TCR Vbeta segments and 13 reverse primers for TCR Jbeta segments was used. TCRdb took this table from immuneACCESS and kept in-frame rearrangements with V and J called. Such tables lack part of the clones; where checked against another copy, unresolved V genes explain under half of the gap, and the rest is unexplained. The sample contains about 140,000 clones, around 85% of them found a single time. Together, the top ten hold under 3.5% of the sample. Sequenced sample: PBMCs. The receptor source for this set is a woman aged 25 to 39 in good health and CMV-seronegative.

V and J are TRBV28 and TRBJ1-3; no definite D call. The V gene's germline CDR1 is MDHEN and CDR2 SYDVKM. V lost 2 bases to trimming and J lost 0 bases, with 8 bases between them. There are 15 residues in the CDR3. The DNA of the CDR3 is TGTGCCAGCAGTTTAGGAGCAGCCTCTGGAAACACCATATATTTT. Translating gives CASSLGAASGNTIYF.

The gene calls are TRBV5-6 and TRBJ1-2; D is unclear. The CDR3 is 15 residues long. Germline V CDR1 and CDR2: SGHDT, YYEEEE. Deletions cut 2 bases from V and 4 bases from J, with 15 bases between. The CDR3 bases are TGTGCCAGCAGCTTTTTACAGACCCCTCTCTATGGCTACACCTTC. Translation: CASSFLQTPLYGYTF.

In its sample, this clone was seen a few times. A junction end diverges from the germline sequence, so it may reflect a read error. The V call is TRBV6-4, the J call TRBJ2-7, with 9 bases aligning to TRBD1. The CDR3 loop spans 15 amino acids. Germline CDR1 is MRHNA and CDR2 is SNTAGT. CDR3 DNA: TGTGCCATCAGTGAAACCGGGACAGGGCTCTGGGAGCAGTACTTC. It translates to CAISETGTGLWEQYF.

The genes are TRBV29-1 and TRBJ1-2; TRBD1 agrees at 7 bases. CDR1 SQVTM and CDR2 ANQGSEA come from the germline V gene. The J segment lost 1 base and the V segment lost 5 bases, leaving 10 bases of the junction unmatched. This CDR3 has 15 residues. This CDR3 is CSVNVQGRSNYGYTF. CDR3 coding DNA: TGCAGCGTTAATGTACAGGGGCGAAGTAACTATGGCTACACCTTC.

The gene calls are TRBV5-4 and TRBJ2-5; 9 positions match TRBD1. V was clipped by 3 bases and J by 1 base; unmatched bases: 16. CDR3 size: 19 residues. Germline V lookup: CDR1 SGHNT, CDR2 YYREEE (reference sequence). In DNA form, the CDR3 reads TGTGCCAGCAGCTCCCTCACCTACCGACAGGGGGTAGCCCAAGAGACCCAGTACTTC. Its protein product is CASSSLTYRQGVAQETQYF.

This rearrangement joins TRBV10-3 to TRBJ2-7, with TRBD2 matching 15 bases. The CDR3 is 16 amino acids. In germline, CDR1 is ENHRY, CDR2 SYGVKD. Germline trimming cut 4 bases from V and 5 bases from J; bases unmatched to any gene: 6. The CDR3 bases are TGTGCCATCAGTGGAGTAGGGACTAGCGGGGGGAACGAGCAGTACTTC. It yields the protein CAISGVGTSGGNEQYF.

The chain links TRBV9 to TRBJ1-4, with D possibly TRBD1 on 6 matching bases. With 0 bases removed from V and 7 bases from J, the gap between germline ends came to 10 bases. In germline, CDR1 is SGDLS, CDR2 YYNGEE. This CDR3 has 14 amino acids. In nucleotides, the CDR3 is TGTGCCAGCAGCGTAGCAGGGGATGTTGAAAAACTGTTTTTT. Translated: CASSVAGDVEKLFF.

The chain links TRBV25-1 to TRBJ2-3; possibly TRBD2 for D (6 bases). The CDR3 has 14 residues. V lost 1 base and J lost 2, with 7 bases in between. Germline V gene data show CDR1 as MGHDK and CDR2 as SYGVNS. The CDR3 reads CASSEWGVTDTQYF. The CDR3 bases are TGTGCCAGCAGTGAATGGGGGGTCACAGATACGCAGTATTTT.

This chain joins TRBV30 and TRBJ2-4; D is perhaps TRBD1 (6 bases). V was pared by 5 bases and J by 8 bases, with 13 bases between. CDR1 is GTSNPN and CDR2 is SVGIG in the germline V gene (reference sequence). This CDR3 has 12 amino acids. The CDR3 sequence: CAWQQGGYIQYF. CDR3 coding DNA: TGTGCCTGGCAACAGGGTGGTTACATTCAGTACTTC.

The chain combines TRBV28 with TRBJ1-1, with TRBD1 identical over 9 bases. The ends lost 3 bases at V and 5 bases at J; junction bases unmatched: 22. This CDR3 spans 20 amino acids. The germline gives CDR1 MDHEN, CDR2 SYDVKM. This CDR3 is CASSFPHRDRVFFTNTEAFF. DNA for the CDR3: TGTGCCAGCAGTTTCCCCCACCGGGACAGGGTTTTTTTTACGAATACTGAAGCTTTCTTT.

The genes are TRBV7-3 and TRBJ1-1; D is ambiguous. The V gene lost 4 bases and the J gene lost 0 bases, with 12 bases spanning the gap. The CDR3 length is 15 residues. The germline V gene has CDR1 SGHTA and CDR2 FQGTGA. CDR3 DNA sequence: TGTGCCAGCAGCTCTACGCCAGGAATGAACACTGAAGCTTTCTTT. Translated, it gives CASSSTPGMNTEAFF.

The V and J genes are TRBV7-3 and TRBJ2-7; TRBD2 matches 9 bases. This CDR3 has 15 amino acids. The V and J ends lost 5 bases and 4 bases, in that order; junction bases with no gene match: 9. CDR1 is SGHTA and CDR2 is FQGTGA in the germline V gene. The CDR3 loop reads CASSPNGGGAYEQYF. The DNA of the CDR3 is TGTGCCAGCAGCCCCAACGGCGGGGGGGCTTACGAGCAGTACTTC.

This sequence joins TRBV25-1 and TRBJ2-7; 9 bases are shared with TRBD1. The V and J ends lost 7 bases and 4 bases, in that order; junction bases with no gene match: 11. Germline V gene data show CDR1 as MGHDK and CDR2 as SYGVNS. This CDR3 is 15 amino acids long. The CDR3 protein is CASTPNAGQGYEQYF. CDR3 coding DNA: TGTGCCAGCACCCCCAACGCTGGACAGGGGTACGAGCAGTACTTC.

The rearrangement joins TRBV11-3 to TRBJ2-1; weak D call: TRBD1 (5 bases). V was pared by 4 bases and J by 9 bases, with 13 bases between. This CDR3 is 13 amino acids long. In germline, CDR1 is SGHNT, CDR2 YENEEA. The CDR3 is CASSSDIFGEQFF. The DNA of the CDR3 is TGTGCCAGCAGCTCGGACATCTTTGGTGAGCAGTTCTTC.

This clone showed up just once. The rearrangement uses TRBV27 and TRBJ2-7; D possibly corresponds to TRBD1 (6 bases). The CDR3 sequence is 15 residues long. CDR1 and CDR2 from the germline V gene are MNHEY and SMNVEV (reference sequence). The V end was cut by 2 bases, the J end by 6 bases, with 17 bases between. CDR3 loop: CASSLAGGGGGEQYF. The CDR3, as DNA: TGTGCCAGCAGTTTAGCTGGGGGTGGGGGCGGCGAGCAGTACTTC.